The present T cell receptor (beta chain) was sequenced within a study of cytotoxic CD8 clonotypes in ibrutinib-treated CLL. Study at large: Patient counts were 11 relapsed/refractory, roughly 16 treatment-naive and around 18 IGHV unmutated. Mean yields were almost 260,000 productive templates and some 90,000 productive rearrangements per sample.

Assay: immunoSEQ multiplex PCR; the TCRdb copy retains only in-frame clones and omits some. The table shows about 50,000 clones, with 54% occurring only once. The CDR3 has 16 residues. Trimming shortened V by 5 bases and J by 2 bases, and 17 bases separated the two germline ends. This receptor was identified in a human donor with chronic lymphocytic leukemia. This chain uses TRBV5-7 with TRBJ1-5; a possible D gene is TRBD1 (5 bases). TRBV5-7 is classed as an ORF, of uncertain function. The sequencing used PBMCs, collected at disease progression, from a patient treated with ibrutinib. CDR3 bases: TGTGCCAGCAGTAAGGGGACCTCGACGCGCAATCAGCCCCAGCATTTT. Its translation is CASSKGTSTRNQPQHF.